Following are 20 T cell receptor beta chains from one sample sequenced in a study of T cell changes during pregnancy in multiple sclerosis. Repertoires were generated with immunoSEQ multiplex PCR, while TCRdb's copy carries only in-frame clones and drops some. Of 55,000 to 85,000 clones listed, approximately 94% are singletons. The starting material was peripheral blood, obtained in the third trimester of pregnancy. The receptors derive from a female donor with multiple sclerosis, enrolled in a pregnancy study.

V is TRBV6-5 and J is TRBJ1-3; D gene uncertain. The CDR3 loop spans 16 amino acids. Trimming took 4 bases from V and 0 from J, leaving 13 bases between them. Germline-derived CDR1 and CDR2 are MNHEY and SVGAGI. The CDR3 protein is CASSSHLRFSGNTIYF. The CDR3 DNA sequence: TGTGCCAGCAGTTCCCACCTGAGGTTCTCTGGAAACACCATATATTTT.

The chain has TRBV29-1 and TRBJ1-2; D unresolved. Trimming stripped 1 base from V and 0 bases from J, with 9 bases between. The CDR3 is 14 amino acids. Germline V gives CDR1 SQVTM, CDR2 ANQGSEA. CDR3 sequence reads: CSVEAGLPNYGYTF. In nucleotides, the CDR3 is TGCAGCGTTGAAGCCGGACTGCCTAACTATGGCTACACCTTC.

J is TRBJ2-7 and V is TRBV19; possibly TRBD1 for D (6 bases). Germline CDR1 LNHDA, CDR2 SQIVND (reference sequence). The CDR3 totals 13 residues. V lost 4 bases and J 2 bases, leaving 9 bases between the germline ends. Written as DNA, the CDR3 is TGTGCCAGTAGTAAAGGACAGCCCTACGAGCAGTACTTC. The encoded protein is CASSKGQPYEQYF.

The chain recombines TRBV7-9 with TRBJ1-1; 8 positions match TRBD1. Germline values: CDR1 SEHNR, CDR2 FQNEAQ (reference sequence). Trimming at V came to 4 bases and at J to 0 bases, leaving 1 base not matched to a gene. The CDR3 sequence is 14 residues long. The CDR3 reads CASSSDRVNTEAFF. The CDR3 DNA follows: TGTGCCAGCAGCTCGGACAGGGTGAACACTGAAGCTTTCTTT. Full variable domain (outside the CDR3, taken from reference TRBV7-9 and TRBJ1-1): DTGVSQNPRHKITKRGQNVTFRCDPISEHNRLYWYRQTLGQGPEFLTYFQNEAQLEKSRLLSDRFSAERPKGSFSTLEIQRTEQGDSAMYLCASSSDRVNTEAFFGQGTRLTVV.

This chain joins TRBV18 and TRBJ1-3; D is perhaps TRBD1 (6 bases). Germline CDR1 KGHSH, CDR2 LQKENI. V was shortened by 6 bases and J by 0 bases, with 9 bases between the two germline ends. This CDR3 region has 14 residues. CDR3 DNA: TGTGCCAGCTCCCAACAGGGCTCTGGAAACACCATATATTTT. It codes for CASSQQGSGNTIYF.

The chain uses TRBV30 and TRBJ2-2; the D gene is possibly TRBD1 (7 bases). Per the germline V gene, CDR1 is GTSNPN and CDR2 is SVGIG (reference sequence). The CDR3 totals 14 residues. V was cut by 0 bases and J by 6 bases, with 11 bases left in between. For the CDR3, the DNA is TGTGCCTGGAGTGTGCAGGGGGGTCCCGGGGAGCTGTTTTTT. Its translation: CAWSVQGGPGELFF.

The chain uses TRBV29-1 and TRBJ1-1; D may be TRBD1 (5 bases). CDR3 length: 16 amino acids. The germline CDR1 and CDR2 sequences are SQVTM and ANQGSEA. V was pared by 1 base and J by 0 bases, with 15 bases between. The chain's CDR3 is CSVEAHRSPMNTEAFF. In nucleotides, the CDR3 is TGCAGCGTTGAAGCCCACAGGAGCCCCATGAACACTGAAGCTTTCTTT.

This chain joins TRBV6-6 and TRBJ2-2; D is possibly TRBD1 (5 bases). Trimming left V 4 bases short and J 6 bases short, with 12 bases between. Germline CDR1 and CDR2: MNHNY and SVGAGI (reference sequence). This CDR3 has 14 amino acids. CDR3 nucleotides: TGTGCCAGCAGTTCCCAAGGGGTCTCCGGGGAGCTGTTTTTT. This gives the protein CASSSQGVSGELFF.

V is TRBV7-8 and J is TRBJ2-7; 7 bases agree with TRBD2. Germline values: CDR1 SGHVS, CDR2 FQNEAQ. V shed 0 bases, J shed 1 base, and the junction held 6 bases outside the gene matches. The CDR3 loop spans 16 amino acids. CDR3 in amino acids: CASSLARGLGSYEQYF. The CDR3, as DNA: TGTGCCAGCAGCTTAGCGCGTGGACTAGGGTCCTACGAGCAGTACTTC.

The genes are TRBV6-1 and TRBJ1-2; D is ambiguous. Germline V gene data show CDR1 as MNHNS and CDR2 as SASEGT. There are 12 residues in the CDR3. V gave up 2 bases and J gave up 4 bases, with 5 bases separating them. The CDR3 nucleotides are TGTGCCAGCAGTGAAAGGAGCTATGGCTACACCTTC. Protein: CASSERSYGYTF.

The CDR3 coding sequence is TGTGCCAGCAGCCAAACCACTTCGGGCACTGAAGCTTTCTTT. Translated, it gives CASSQTTSGTEAFF. The chain has TRBV7-6 and TRBJ1-1; D is undetermined. Germline lookup yields CDR1 SGHVS and CDR2 FNYEAQ. This CDR3 has 14 amino acids. Trimming removed 5 bases at V and 4 bases at J, with 14 bases between. The complete variable domain, with remaining parts taken from reference TRBV7-6 and TRBJ1-1, reads GAGVSQSPRYKVTKRGQDVALRCDPISGHVSLYWYRQALGQGPEFLTYFNYEAQQDKSGLPNDRFSAERPEGSISTLTIQRTEQRDSAMYRCASSQTTSGTEAFFGQGTRLTVV.

This chain connects TRBV19 to TRBJ2-1; TRBD2 matches at 7 bases. Per the germline V gene, CDR1 is LNHDA and CDR2 is SQIVND (reference sequence). The ends lost 5 bases at V and 2 bases at J; junction bases unmatched: 15. This CDR3 has 18 residues. CDR3 protein: CASSPLARVIRPYNEQFF. CDR3 nucleotides: TGTGCCAGTAGTCCACTAGCGCGGGTAATTAGGCCCTACAATGAGCAGTTCTTC.

The chain recombines TRBV19 with TRBJ2-7, with TRBD1 identical over 8 bases. The CDR3 consists of 16 residues. The V and J ends lost 5 bases and 2 bases, in that order; junction bases with no gene match: 11. From germline, CDR1 is LNHDA and CDR2 SQIVND (reference sequence). This CDR3 is CASSSPGTGTTYEQYF. The CDR3 DNA reads as TGTGCCAGTAGTTCCCCCGGGACAGGTACAACCTACGAGCAGTACTTC. Full variable domain (missing parts from reference TRBV19 and TRBJ2-7): DGGITQSPKYLFRKEGQNVTLSCEQNLNHDAMYWYRQDPGQGLRLIYYSQIVNDFQKGDIAEGYSVSREKKESFPLTVTSAQKNPTAFYLCASSSPGTGTTYEQYFGPGTRLTVT.

Of note for this clone: Other DNA variants within this sample encode the same CDR3. CDR3 loop: CASSPDGLNYGYTF. The CDR3 DNA follows: TGTGCCAGCTCTCCGGACGGACTTAACTATGGCTACACCTTC. The chain uses TRBV6-5 and TRBJ1-2; D remains ambiguous. Germline V gene sequence: CDR1 MNHEY, CDR2 SVGAGI. Trimming shortened V by 8 bases and J by 1 base, and 14 bases separated the two germline ends. The CDR3 is 14 residues long.

V and J are TRBV19 and TRBJ1-4; the D is unclear. The CDR3 is 14 residues long. Germline loops: CDR1 LNHDA, CDR2 SQIVND (reference sequence). V shed 1 base and J shed 8 bases, with 11 bases lying between them. In DNA, the CDR3 is TGTGCCAGTAGTATAGGGACTCCTCGCGAAAAACTGTTTTTT. It translates to CASSIGTPREKLFF.

The chain uses TRBV7-2 and TRBJ1-1; D ambiguous. Trimming took off 5 bases at V and 0 bases at J, with 13 bases between the two ends. The CDR3 totals 15 residues. CDR1 and CDR2 from the germline V gene are SGHTA and FQGNSA. DNA for the CDR3: TGTGCCAGCAGCCCCCCGGTTGGTATGAACACTGAAGCTTTCTTT. This gives the protein CASSPPVGMNTEAFF.

The rearrangement links TRBV2 to TRBJ1-3, with D maybe TRBD1 (5 bases). In germline, CDR1 is SNHLY, CDR2 FYNNEI. The CDR3 sequence is 14 residues long. The V end was cut by 7 bases, the J end by 2 bases, with 12 bases between. The DNA of the CDR3 is TGTGCCAGCATCGGCAGGGTCCCTGGAAACACCATATATTTT. It is translated as CASIGRVPGNTIYF.

The V and J genes are TRBV9 and TRBJ2-7; D remains ambiguous. Trimming took off 4 bases at V and 0 bases at J, with 5 bases between the two ends. Germline loops: CDR1 SGDLS, CDR2 YYNGEE. The CDR3 covers 12 residues. DNA for the CDR3: TGTGCCAGCAGCAGGAGCTCCTACGAGCAGTACTTC. As protein: CASSRSSYEQYF.

This clone occurred once. In nucleotides, the CDR3 is TGTGCCAGCAGCTTAGGAGGACTAGCGGGGGTTTACGAGCAGTACTTC. It encodes CASSLGGLAGVYEQYF. The rearrangement uses TRBV7-2 and TRBJ2-7; TRBD2 matches 13 bases. Germline V lookup: CDR1 SGHTA, CDR2 FQGNSA. CDR3 length equals 16 residues. V shed 1 base and J 4 bases; nucleotides not matched to a gene: 4.

The chain recombines TRBV5-1 with TRBJ2-4, with 11 bases fitting TRBD1. The CDR3 totals 16 residues. V was pared by 0 bases and J by 7 bases, with 6 bases of the junction left unmatched. Germline lookup yields CDR1 SGHRS and CDR2 YFSETQ. CDR3 protein: CASSLALGQGANIQYF. For the CDR3, the DNA is TGCGCCAGCAGCTTGGCGTTAGGACAGGGGGCGAACATTCAGTACTTC. Filled out from reference TRBV5-1 and TRBJ2-4, the complete variable domain reads KAGVTQTPRYLIKTRGQQVTLSCSPISGHRSVSWYQQTPGQGLQFLFEYFSETQRNKGNFPGRFSGRQFSNSRSEMNVSTLELGDSALYLCASSLALGQGANIQYFGAGTRLSVL.